The rows below give T cell receptor beta chains drawn from one sample of a study of blood T cells in healthy people across ages. TCRdb redid the calling of the 5' RACE reads with MiXCR, one entry per CDR3 protein. The sample lists hundreds of thousands of distinct CDR3 sequences; 56% were seen once. Sequences were obtained from blood. The receptor set was obtained from a man aged 35 to 55 in good health. Each CDR3 is given with its conserved first and last residue. D genes are given only for firm matches. Clone size, where shown, is once, few, many, or a class for clones that have expanded.

NA NA TRBJ2-3 TRBV12-3/TRBV12-4 TGTGCCAGCCACAGACCGGGAAATACGCAGTATTTT CASHRPGNTQYF
NA NA TRBJ1-2 TRBV14 TGTGCCAGCAGCCAAGAAGCGATGGTAGCAGGGATGTATGGCTACACCTTC CASSQEAMVAGMYGYTF
NA NA TRBJ1-2 TRBV20-1 TGCAGTGCTCCCACACCAGGGACTGGCCACACCTTC CSAPTPGTGHTF
TRBD2 few TRBJ2-6 TRBV6-2/TRBV6-3 TGTGCCAGCATTGCGGGGGGAAAATCTGGGGCCAACGTCCTGACTTTC CASIAGGKSGANVLTF
NA once TRBJ2-5 TRBV5-1 TGCGCCAGCAGCACCTCTGACGGGGCGGGGGAGACCCAGTACTTC CASSTSDGAGETQYF
TRBD2 NA TRBJ2-1 TRBV10-3 TGTGCCATCAGTGGAGAGCGGGAGGGGGATTACGAGCAGTTCTTC CAISGEREGDYEQFF
TRBD2 many TRBJ2-3 TRBV5-1 TGCGCCAGCAGCTCGGCTAGCGGGGGAGAGGCAGATACGCAGTATTTT CASSSASGGEADTQYF
NA NA TRBJ1-5 TRBV19 TGTGCCAGTAGTATAGCTGGGACAAGGTATCAGCCCCAGCATTTT CASSIAGTRYQPQHF
NA NA TRBJ2-7 TRBV6-5 TGTGCCAGCAGTCCTCAGGCGGACTTGGACTACGAGCAGTACTTC CASSPQADLDYEQYF
NA NA TRBJ1-1 TRBV10-3 TGTGCCATCAGTGAGATCGAGGGGGTAAACACTGAAGCTTTCTTT CAISEIEGVNTEAFF
NA NA TRBJ1-1 TRBV27 TGTGCCAGCAGTTTATATACAGGGCACACTGAAGCTTTCTTT CASSLYTGHTEAFF
NA NA TRBJ2-1 TRBV4-2 TGTGCCAGCAGCCAAGTCCCCCACAATGAGCAGTTCTTC CASSQVPHNEQFF
TRBD2 NA TRBJ2-1 TRBV4-3 TGCGCCAGCAGCCAAGGCGGGACTAGCGGGCGGATCTCCTACAATGAGCAGTTCTTC CASSQGGTSGRISYNEQFF
TRBD1 NA TRBJ1-2 TRBV15 TGTGCCACCAGCAGAGATGGGACAGGGAACTATGGCTACACCTTC CATSRDGTGNYGYTF
NA NA TRBJ2-4 TRBV20-1 TGCAGTGCTAACGGTCCGGAAAACATTCAGTACTTC CSANGPENIQYF
NA NA TRBJ2-7 TRBV20-1 TGCAGTGCTGGGCTGATCTCCTACGAGCAGTACTTC CSAGLISYEQYF
NA NA TRBJ2-3 TRBV10-3 TGTGCCATCACCCCAAGGCGAGGTACGCAGTATTTT CAITPRRGTQYF
TRBD2 NA TRBJ2-3 TRBV4-2 TGTGCCAGCAGCCAAGAAGGGACTAGTGATTTGGGTACGCAGTATTTT CASSQEGTSDLGTQYF
TRBD2 many TRBJ2-3 TRBV3-1 TGTGCCAGCAGCCACGGGGGAGGGACCGATACGCAGTATTTT CASSHGGGTDTQYF
NA NA TRBJ2-3 TRBV4-2 TGTGCCAGCGGAAACCTAGGCCCAGATACGCAGTATTTT CASGNLGPDTQYF
NA NA TRBJ2-2 TRBV19 TGTGCCAGTAATCGCGCCACGTCCACCGGGGAGCTGTTTTTT CASNRATSTGELFF
NA NA TRBJ2-5 TRBV7-3 TGTGCCAGCAGGAGGGAGGAGGCGGGCAATGAGCAGTACTTC CASRREEAGNEQYF
TRBD1 NA TRBJ2-7 TRBV5-1 TGCGCCAGCAGCCCGGGACAGGATTTCTACGAGCAGTACTTC CASSPGQDFYEQYF
NA NA TRBJ2-4 TRBV12-3/TRBV12-4 TGTGCCAGCAGCCCCGGACTGGGAGGCCGAACCAAAAACATTCAGTACTTC CASSPGLGGRTKNIQYF
TRBD1 few TRBJ2-6 TRBV11-1 TGTGCCAGCAGGGATTGGGACAGCCACTCTGGGGCCAACGTCCTGACTTTC CASRDWDSHSGANVLTF
TRBD1 NA TRBJ2-7 TRBV7-9 TGTGCCAGCAGCCCGGGGACAGAATTCTACGAGCAGTACTTC CASSPGTEFYEQYF
NA once TRBJ2-7 TRBV5-6 TGTGCCAGCAGCTTGGCCAAAAGTCGAGGGGGATACGAGCAGTACTTC CASSLAKSRGGYEQYF
TRBD1 few TRBJ2-7 TRBV7-9 TGTGCCAGCAGCCCGGGACAGGGATTCTCCTACGAGCAGTACTTC CASSPGQGFSYEQYF
TRBD2 NA TRBJ2-7 TRBV7-3 TGTGCCAGCAGCTTAGGAGAGGGGGGACTAGCGCCACCCCCAGTGCCCAACTACGAGCAGTACTTC CASSLGEGGLAPPPVPNYEQYF
NA NA TRBJ2-3 TRBV12-3/TRBV12-4 TGTGCCAGCAGCTTTCGGCCTAGCACAGATACGCAGTATTTT CASSFRPSTDTQYF
TRBD2 NA TRBJ2-1 TRBV7-2 TGTGCCAGCAGGACTAGCGGGAGTGGCAATGAGCAGTTCTTC CASRTSGSGNEQFF
NA NA TRBJ2-3 TRBV13 TGTGCCAGCGAGGGACGTACAGATACGCAGTATTTT CASEGRTDTQYF
TRBD1 NA TRBJ2-6 TRBV6-1 TGTGCCAGCAACCGCGCCCAGGGGGTCTCGGCTGGGGCCAACGTCCTGACTTTC CASNRAQGVSAGANVLTF
TRBD2 NA TRBJ2-2 TRBV5-1 TGCGCCAGCAGATACACTAGCGGGGGTCCTTCCGCCGGGGAGCTGTTTTTT CASRYTSGGPSAGELFF
NA NA TRBJ2-3 TRBV7-9 TGTGCCAGCAGCCGGCGGACAACAGATACGCAGTATTTT CASSRRTTDTQYF
TRBD2 NA TRBJ2-4 TRBV12-3/TRBV12-4 TGTGCCAGCAGTCCAAAACTAGCGGTAGCCAAAAACATTCAGTACTTC CASSPKLAVAKNIQYF
TRBD2 NA TRBJ2-3 TRBV7-9 TGTGCCAGCAGCCGCGTAATTCTCCCTTTACTAGCGGGGGACACAGATACGCAGTATTTT CASSRVILPLLAGDTDTQYF
NA NA TRBJ2-1 TRBV7-3 TGTGCCAGCAGCTTAACCCCGGGGAGGCTTGATGAGCAGTTCTTC CASSLTPGRLDEQFF
NA few TRBJ1-1 TRBV25-1 TGTGCCAGCAGTGTCCTTCTGGCGGGGAACACTGAAGCTTTCTTT CASSVLLAGNTEAFF
NA once TRBJ2-5 TRBV9 TGTGCCAGCAGCGACGCCGCGATCGGGACCCAGTACTTC CASSDAAIGTQYF
NA few TRBJ2-7 TRBV7-9 TGTGCCAGCAGCTTGAAGAACTACGAGCAGTACTTC CASSLKNYEQYF
NA few TRBJ2-2 TRBV9 TGTGCCAGCAGAACCGACTGGGGGACCGGGGAGCTGTTTTTT CASRTDWGTGELFF
NA NA TRBJ1-1 TRBV6-2/TRBV6-3 TGTGCTTCGGCGGGGACTGAAGCTTTCTTT CASAGTEAFF
NA NA TRBJ2-7 TRBV20-1 TGCAGTGCTCACGCAGGGTTCGAGCAGTACTTC CSAHAGFEQYF
NA NA TRBJ1-2 TRBV9 TGTGCCAGCAGCGTAGAAGTAGGAAACTATGGCTACACCTTC CASSVEVGNYGYTF
NA many TRBJ2-5 TRBV5-1 TGCGCCAGCAGCTTGTTCGGGGCCCAAGAGACCCAGTACTTC CASSLFGAQETQYF
TRBD1 NA TRBJ1-6 TRBV27 TGTGCCAGCAGTGGGACAGCCCAGACACCCCTCCACTTT CASSGTAQTPLHF
NA NA TRBJ1-2 TRBV6-2/TRBV6-3 TGTGCCAGCAGTTACTCGCGCCGCGGGGAGGACTATGGCTACACCTTC CASSYSRRGEDYGYTF
NA NA TRBJ2-2 TRBV5-1 TGCGCCAGCAGCGGGGACTTTGCCGGGGAGCTGTTTTTT CASSGDFAGELFF
TRBD2 NA TRBJ2-5 TRBV20-1 TGCAGTGCTAGAGATTTGGGACTAGAGTTCGGGGAGACCCAGTACTTC CSARDLGLEFGETQYF